A selection of T cell receptor beta chains follows, all from one sample in a study of blood T cell repertoires in COVID-19. The protocol was immunoSEQ multiplex PCR, while the TCRdb copy is restricted to in-frame clones and leaves out a portion. The profile shows under 300,000 clones, approximately 83% of them singletons. Sample: peripheral blood. The receptors stem from a woman in her forties or fifties who had recovered from COVID-19. CDR3s include the opening cysteine and the closing phenylalanine or tryptophan. D genes are given only for firm matches. Where a row states a size, it is once, few, many or the class of an expanded clone; other rows omit it.

d_call | j_call | v_call | cdr3_length | clone_size | cdr3_aa | cdr3_nt
- | TRBJ2-1 | TRBV9 | 14 | - | CASSELASGDEQFF | TGTGCCAGCAGCGAACTAGCGTCAGGGGATGAGCAGTTCTTC
TRBD1 | TRBJ1-1 | TRBV6-5 | 15 | - | CASSLQGGVDTEAFF | TGTGCCAGCAGCTTACAGGGGGGGGTGGACACTGAAGCTTTCTTT
TRBD1 | TRBJ2-1 | TRBV5-1 | 16 | few | CASSLTGQGSYNEQFF | TGCGCCAGCAGCTTGACGGGACAGGGCTCCTACAATGAGCAGTTCTTC
TRBD2 | TRBJ2-5 | TRBV3-1/TRBV3-2 | 16 | few | CASSNGLAGGQETQYF | TGTGCCAGCAGCAATGGGTTAGCGGGGGGGCAAGAGACCCAGTACTTC
- | TRBJ1-6 | TRBV19 | 15 | - | CASSFGTRYNSPLHF | TGTGCCAGTAGCTTTGGGACACGGTATAATTCACCCCTCCACTTT
- | TRBJ1-1 | TRBV7-2 | 16 | - | CASSPRGPGTRPEAFF | TGTGCCAGCAGCCCCAGGGGCCCAGGGACGCGGCCTGAAGCTTTCTTT
TRBD2 | TRBJ2-1 | TRBV2 | 18 | few | CASRPGLAGVFPYNEQFF | TGTGCCAGCAGGCCGGGACTAGCGGGAGTGTTCCCCTACAATGAGCAGTTCTTC
- | TRBJ1-1 | TRBV6-2/TRBV6-3 | 13 | - | CASSYSMGSEAFF | TGTGCCAGCAGTTACTCGATGGGCTCTGAAGCTTTCTTT
TRBD2 | TRBJ2-5 | TRBV2 | 16 | - | CASSEVRLALQETQYF | TGTGCCAGCAGTGAAGTTCGACTAGCGCTGCAAGAGACCCAGTACTTC
- | TRBJ2-1 | TRBV19 | 14 | medium-sized | CASHRLGGANEQFF | TGTGCCAGCCATAGGCTAGGGGGGGCCAATGAGCAGTTCTTC
- | TRBJ2-7 | TRBV7-9 | 15 | - | CASGPGGLGAYEQYF | TGTGCCAGCGGCCCAGGGGGACTCGGAGCCTACGAGCAGTACTTC
- | TRBJ2-1 | TRBV5-1 | 15 | once | CASSSGQLPATEQFF | TGCGCCAGCAGCTCCGGACAGCTTCCGGCGACTGAGCAGTTCTTC
TRBD1 | TRBJ2-5 | TRBV5-5 | 14 | - | CASSSGQLQETQYF | TGTGCCAGCAGCTCGGGACAGCTCCAAGAGACCCAGTACTTC
- | TRBJ1-1 | TRBV27 | 12 | - | CASVGGKAEAFF | TGTGCCAGCGTGGGGGGGAAGGCTGAAGCTTTCTTT
- | TRBJ1-1 | TRBV4-2 | 14 | - | CASSQTRVDTEAFF | TGTGCCAGCAGCCAAACCAGGGTCGACACTGAAGCTTTCTTT
TRBD1 | TRBJ2-2 | TRBV9 | 17 | - | CASSVATGGADTGELFF | TGTGCCAGCAGCGTCGCGACAGGGGGCGCCGACACCGGGGAGCTGTTTTTT
- | TRBJ2-5 | TRBV27 | 12 | once | CASAGTTETQYF | TGTGCCAGTGCCGGGACAACGGAGACCCAGTACTTC
TRBD1 | TRBJ1-2 | TRBV14 | 14 | - | CASSENQGAQGYTF | TGTGCCAGCAGCGAAAACCAGGGGGCGCAGGGCTACACCTTC
- | TRBJ1-1 | TRBV7-2 | 15 | - | CASSLFRTVNTEAFF | TGTGCCAGCAGCTTATTCCGGACAGTGAACACTGAAGCTTTCTTT
TRBD1 | TRBJ2-7 | TRBV18 | 16 | - | CASSPPTGQGSYEQYF | TGTGCCAGCTCACCACCGACGGGACAGGGGTCCTACGAGCAGTACTTC
- | TRBJ1-3 | TRBV24-1 | 15 | - | CATSDAETSGNTIYF | TGTGCCACCAGTGACGCAGAAACATCTGGAAACACCATATATTTT
TRBD1 | TRBJ1-5 | TRBV27 | 13 | few | CASSPDRNQPQHF | TGTGCCAGCAGCCCGGACAGGAATCAGCCCCAGCATTTT
TRBD1 | TRBJ1-2 | TRBV5-1 | 13 | - | CASSSQGDDGYTF | TGCGCCAGCAGCTCGCAGGGGGACGATGGCTACACCTTC
- | TRBJ2-1 | TRBV27 | 15 | - | CASSSSGGSYNEQFF | TGTGCCAGCAGTTCCAGCGGTGGCTCCTACAATGAGCAGTTCTTC
- | TRBJ2-2 | TRBV4-3 | 16 | - | CASSQEVGGNTGELFF | TGCGCCAGCAGCCAAGAGGTGGGGGGGAACACCGGGGAGCTGTTTTTT
TRBD1 | TRBJ2-2 | TRBV3-1/TRBV3-2 | 15 | - | CASSPRQGHTGELFF | TGTGCCAGCAGCCCCCGACAGGGCCACACCGGGGAGCTGTTTTTT
TRBD2 | TRBJ2-7 | TRBV4-3 | 16 | - | CASSHVLAGGPYEQYF | TGCGCCAGCAGCCATGTACTAGCGGGAGGGCCTTACGAGCAGTACTTC
- | TRBJ1-2 | TRBV28 | 13 | - | CASRRDGHYGYTF | TGTGCCAGCAGGCGGGACGGCCACTATGGCTACACCTTC
TRBD1 | TRBJ2-2 | TRBV4-2 | 16 | once | CASSQGQGTLGGELFF | TGTGCCAGCAGCCAGGGACAGGGGACCCTCGGCGGGGAGCTGTTTTTT
TRBD2 | TRBJ2-2 | TRBV7-6 | 18 | once | CASSSPGAGGSLNGELFF | TGTGCCAGCAGCTCGCCGGGGGCGGGGGGTTCCTTGAACGGGGAGCTGTTTTTT
TRBD2 | TRBJ2-3 | TRBV5-6 | 17 | once | CASSFGPSGTNSDTQYF | TGTGCCAGCAGCTTCGGACCTAGCGGGACTAACTCAGATACGCAGTATTTT
- | TRBJ1-5 | TRBV12-3/TRBV12-4 | 11 | - | CASSRDQPQHF | TGTGCCAGCAGTCGTGATCAGCCCCAGCATTTT
TRBD1 | TRBJ1-2 | TRBV27 | 13 | - | CASRGTGAWGYTF | TGTGCCAGCAGGGGGACAGGGGCCTGGGGCTACACCTTC
TRBD1 | TRBJ1-2 | TRBV5-1 | 14 | few | CASSSYRDRDGYTF | TGCGCCAGCAGCAGCTACCGGGACAGGGATGGCTACACCTTC
TRBD2 | TRBJ2-5 | TRBV5-4 | 15 | - | CASSTKETTSSTQYF | TGTGCCAGCAGCACCAAAGAGACGACTAGCTCAACCCAGTACTTC
- | TRBJ1-2 | TRBV5-6 | 14 | - | CASSLDGRGYGYTF | TGTGCCAGCAGCTTGGATGGCAGGGGCTATGGCTACACCTTC
- | TRBJ2-2 | TRBV27 | 15 | - | CASSLSGPDTGELFF | TGTGCCAGCAGTTTATCGGGGCCTGACACCGGGGAGCTGTTTTTT
- | TRBJ2-7 | TRBV5-1 | 14 | - | CASSPGGTPYEQYF | TGCGCCAGCAGCCCTGGGGGGACTCCCTACGAGCAGTACTTC
TRBD1 | TRBJ1-2 | TRBV25-1 | 15 | - | CASSGPGTGNYGYTF | TGTGCCAGCAGTGGTCCCGGGACAGGAAACTATGGCTACACCTTC
- | TRBJ1-5 | TRBV19 | 14 | - | CASSIFLGESAQHF | TGTGCCAGTAGTATCTTTCTAGGGGAATCGGCCCAGCATTTT
- | TRBJ1-4 | TRBV5-4 | 14 | - | CASKKDMGNEKLFF | TGTGCCAGCAAAAAGGACATGGGAAATGAAAAACTGTTTTTT